This T cell receptor (beta chain) originates from a study of blood T cells in healthy people across ages. Extractions gave at least 6 micrograms of total RNA per sample. Notes on the study in general: Diversity figures derived from one million T cells were judged to underestimate the true value. Roughly linear age-related decline in beta diversity appeared, significant by age about 40.

This clonotype has more than one count but fewer than ten. Its target is unknown. A second 7 to 11 cycle PCR used barcoded and J-beta primers. TCRdb reanalysed the 5' RACE reads using MiXCR and keeps one entry per CDR3 protein. The sample contains 600,000 to 650,000 distinct CDR3 sequences, roughly 53% of which appear only once. The CDR3 has 11 amino acids. Germline values: CDR1 SQVTM, CDR2 ANQGSEA. The ends lost 8 bases at V and 10 bases at J; junction bases unmatched: 6. The V gene is TRBV29-1, the J gene TRBJ2-1; 9 bases agree with TRBD2. The specimen was blood. The TCR was taken from a man between 60 and 70 years old in good health. The CDR3 DNA reads TGCAGCACGCCGGGACTAGCCGAGCAGTTCTTC. Translating gives CSTPGLAEQFF.